What follows describes a single T cell receptor beta chain. Its target is unknown. An end of the junction does not agree with germline; a read error may underlie this. TCRbeta libraries were built with three rounds of nested PCR, modified from ARM-PCR. In TCRdb, the multiplex PCR reads were re-called with MiXCR into one record per CDR3 protein. The sample lists 78,000 or so distinct CDR3 sequences; over 75% were seen once. The CDR3 has 13 amino acids. The record originates from a study of tumor and adjacent non-tumor tissue in lung cancer. About the study: There were 12 adenocarcinoma, a couple of squamous cell carcinoma and 1 small cell lung cancer cases. Study outcomes and limitations: In normal lung, the top 100 clones were significantly more dominant than in tumor. Patients with more diverse tumor TCRs had worse survival.

The template was RNA from unsorted bulk tissue. The V gene is TRBV12-3 or TRBV12-4, the J gene TRBJ2-5; a possible D gene is TRBD1 (6 bases). Sequencing was done on a sample of lung tumor tissue. This clonotype originated in a woman aged 50 to 60 with non-small cell lung cancer. The CDR3 protein is CAGSLWGPETQYF. The CDR3 bases are TGTGCCGGCAGTTTATGGGGGCCAGAGACCCAGTACTTC.